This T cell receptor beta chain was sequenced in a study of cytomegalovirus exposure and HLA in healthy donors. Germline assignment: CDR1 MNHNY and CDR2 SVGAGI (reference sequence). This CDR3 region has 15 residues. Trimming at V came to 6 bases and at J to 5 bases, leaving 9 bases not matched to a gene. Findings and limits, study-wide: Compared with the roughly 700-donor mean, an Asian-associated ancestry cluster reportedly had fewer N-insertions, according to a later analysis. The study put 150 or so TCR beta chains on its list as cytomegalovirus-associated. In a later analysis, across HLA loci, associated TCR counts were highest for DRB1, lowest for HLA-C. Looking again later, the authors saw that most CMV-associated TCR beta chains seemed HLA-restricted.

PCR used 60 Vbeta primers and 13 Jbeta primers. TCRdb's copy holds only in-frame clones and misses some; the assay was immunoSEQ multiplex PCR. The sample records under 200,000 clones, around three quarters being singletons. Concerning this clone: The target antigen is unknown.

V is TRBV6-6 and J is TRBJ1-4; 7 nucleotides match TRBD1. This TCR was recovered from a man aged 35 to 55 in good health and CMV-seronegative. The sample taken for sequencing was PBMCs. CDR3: CASRYNRGVNEKLFF. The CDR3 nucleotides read TGTGCCAGCAGATACAACAGGGGAGTAAATGAAAAACTGTTTTTT.